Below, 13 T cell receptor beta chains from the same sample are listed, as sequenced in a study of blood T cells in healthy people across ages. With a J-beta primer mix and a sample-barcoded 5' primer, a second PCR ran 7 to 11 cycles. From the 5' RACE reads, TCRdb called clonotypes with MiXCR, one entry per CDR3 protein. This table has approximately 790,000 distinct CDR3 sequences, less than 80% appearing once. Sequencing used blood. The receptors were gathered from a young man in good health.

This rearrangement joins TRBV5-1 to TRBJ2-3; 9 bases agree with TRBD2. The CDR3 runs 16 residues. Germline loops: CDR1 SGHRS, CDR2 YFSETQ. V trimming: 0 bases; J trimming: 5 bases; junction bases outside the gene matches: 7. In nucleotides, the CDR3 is TGCGCCAGCAGCTTGGATGGCGGGGGGGCAAGAGATACGCAGTATTTT. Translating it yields CASSLDGGGARDTQYF. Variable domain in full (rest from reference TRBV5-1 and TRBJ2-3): KAGVTQTPRYLIKTRGQQVTLSCSPISGHRSVSWYQQTPGQGLQFLFEYFSETQRNKGNFPGRFSGRQFSNSRSEMNVSTLELGDSALYLCASSLDGGGARDTQYFGPGTRLTVL.

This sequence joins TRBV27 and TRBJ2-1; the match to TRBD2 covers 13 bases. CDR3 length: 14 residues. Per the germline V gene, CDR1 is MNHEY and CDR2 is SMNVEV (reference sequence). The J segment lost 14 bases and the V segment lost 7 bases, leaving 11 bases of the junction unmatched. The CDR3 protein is CASMGLAGLSREFF. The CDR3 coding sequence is TGTGCCAGCATGGGACTAGCGGGGTTGTCCCGGGAGTTCTTC.

CDR3 protein: CASSIGQGVFEQYF. Here the CDR3 DNA reads TGTGCCAGCAGCATTGGACAGGGCGTCTTCGAGCAGTACTTC. This chain joins TRBV9 and TRBJ2-4, with TRBD1 identical over 8 bases. The J call may not be correct, given that the DNA end is closer to TRBJ2-7. The CDR3 sequence is 14 residues long. From germline, CDR1 is SGDLS and CDR2 YYNGEE.

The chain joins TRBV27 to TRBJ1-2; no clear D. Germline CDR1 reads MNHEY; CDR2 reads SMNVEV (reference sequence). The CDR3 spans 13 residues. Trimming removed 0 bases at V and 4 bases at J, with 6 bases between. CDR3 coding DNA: TGTGCCAGCAGTTTATCAGGATCCTATGGCTACACCTTC. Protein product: CASSLSGSYGYTF.

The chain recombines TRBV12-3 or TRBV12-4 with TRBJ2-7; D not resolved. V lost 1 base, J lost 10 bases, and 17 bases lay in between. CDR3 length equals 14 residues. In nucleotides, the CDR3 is TGTGCCAGCAGTTTAGGACTTTCACAAGGTTACCAGTACTTC. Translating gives CASSLGLSQGYQYF.

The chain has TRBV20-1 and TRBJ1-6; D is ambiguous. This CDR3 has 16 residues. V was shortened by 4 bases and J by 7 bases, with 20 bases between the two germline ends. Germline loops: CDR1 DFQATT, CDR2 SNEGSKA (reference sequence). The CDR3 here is CSAMAPGWAYNSPLHF. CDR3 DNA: TGCAGTGCTATGGCCCCGGGTTGGGCGTACAATTCACCCCTCCACTTT.

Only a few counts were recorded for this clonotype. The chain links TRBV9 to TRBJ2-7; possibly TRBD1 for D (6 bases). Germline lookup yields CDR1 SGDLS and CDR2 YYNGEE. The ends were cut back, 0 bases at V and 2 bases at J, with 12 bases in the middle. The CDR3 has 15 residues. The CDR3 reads CASSVVGGAAYEQYF. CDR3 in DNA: TGTGCCAGCAGCGTAGTTGGGGGCGCAGCCTACGAGCAGTACTTC. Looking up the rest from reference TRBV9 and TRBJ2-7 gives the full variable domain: DSGVTQTPKHLITATGQRVTLRCSPRSGDLSVYWYQQSLDQGLQFLIQYYNGEERAKGNILERFSAQQFPDLHSELNLSSLELGDSALYFCASSVVGGAAYEQYFGPGTRLTVT.

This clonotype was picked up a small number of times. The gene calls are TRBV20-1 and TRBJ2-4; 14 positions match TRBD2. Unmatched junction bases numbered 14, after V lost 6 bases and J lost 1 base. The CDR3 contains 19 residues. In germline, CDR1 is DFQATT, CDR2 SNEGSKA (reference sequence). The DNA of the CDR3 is TGCAGTGCCCTTCGACTAGCGGGGGGGCCAATGGGTGCCAAAAACATTCAGTACTTC. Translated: CSALRLAGGPMGAKNIQYF.

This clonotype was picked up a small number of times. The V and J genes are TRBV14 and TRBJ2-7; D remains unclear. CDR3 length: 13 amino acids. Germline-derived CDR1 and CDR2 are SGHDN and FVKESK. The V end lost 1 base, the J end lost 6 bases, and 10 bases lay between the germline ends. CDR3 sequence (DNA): TGTGCCAGCAGCCAAGGTCTCGGCGGCGAGCAGTACTTC. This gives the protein CASSQGLGGEQYF.

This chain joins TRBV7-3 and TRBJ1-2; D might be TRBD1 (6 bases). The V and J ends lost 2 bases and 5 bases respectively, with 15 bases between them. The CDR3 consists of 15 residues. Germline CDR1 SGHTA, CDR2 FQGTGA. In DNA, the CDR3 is TGTGCCAGCAGCTTACACAGGGAAACGGGGTATGGCTACACCTTC. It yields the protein CASSLHRETGYGYTF.

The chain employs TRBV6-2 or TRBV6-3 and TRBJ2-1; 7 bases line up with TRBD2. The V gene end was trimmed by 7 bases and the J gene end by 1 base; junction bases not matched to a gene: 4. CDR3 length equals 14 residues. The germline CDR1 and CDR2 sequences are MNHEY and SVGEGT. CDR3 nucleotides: TGTGCCAGCATTAGCGGGTGGTCCTACAATGAGCAGTTCTTC. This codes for CASISGWSYNEQFF.

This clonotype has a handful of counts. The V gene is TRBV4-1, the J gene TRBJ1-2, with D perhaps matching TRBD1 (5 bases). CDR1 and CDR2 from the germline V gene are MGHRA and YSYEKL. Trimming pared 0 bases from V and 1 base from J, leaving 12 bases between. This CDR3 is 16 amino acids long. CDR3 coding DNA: TGCGCCAGCAGCCAAGATTCCGGGGGTGTTAACTATGGCTACACCTTC. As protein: CASSQDSGGVNYGYTF.

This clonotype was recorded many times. CDR3 nucleotide sequence: TGCAGCGTCGGAACACTAGCGGGGGAAGAGACCCAGTACTTC. Residues: CSVGTLAGEETQYF. The J gene is TRBJ2-5, the V gene TRBV29-1; 11 nucleotides align to TRBD2. Germline V gene sequence: CDR1 SQVTM, CDR2 ANQGSEA. This CDR3 region has 14 residues. With V trimmed by 6 bases and J by 3 bases, 6 bases remained unmatched.